These 10 T cell receptor beta chains were all obtained from the same sample, sequenced in a study of T cell changes during pregnancy in multiple sclerosis. Assay: immunoSEQ multiplex PCR; the TCRdb copy retains only in-frame clones and omits some. This sample has roughly 80,000 clones, with roughly nine tenths found just once. Material: peripheral blood, obtained before pregnancy. Receptors were obtained from a female donor with multiple sclerosis, enrolled in a pregnancy study.

The V gene is TRBV9, the J gene TRBJ2-1, with a tentative D call TRBD2 (5 bases). Trimming took 8 bases from V and 4 from J, leaving 16 bases between them. In germline, CDR1 is SGDLS, CDR2 YYNGEE. The CDR3 is 14 amino acids. Here the CDR3 DNA reads TGTGCCAGTAATAGGGTAGCGTTTTACAATGAGCAGTTCTTC. Protein product: CASNRVAFYNEQFF.

The V gene is TRBV29-1, the J gene TRBJ1-1; D unresolved. From germline, CDR1 is SQVTM and CDR2 ANQGSEA. The CDR3 is made up of 11 amino acids. V lost 5 bases, J lost 1 base, and 5 bases lay in between. The CDR3 sequence: CSVTQNTEAFF. As DNA, the CDR3 is TGCAGCGTTACTCAGAACACTGAAGCTTTCTTT.

The chain recombines TRBV2 with TRBJ1-5; 9 nucleotides match TRBD1. The germline V gene has CDR1 SNHLY and CDR2 FYNNEI. After removal of 6 bases from V and 4 bases from J, the junction contained 7 bases not matched to a gene. This CDR3 has 15 residues. The CDR3 is CASSGLGQGNQPQHF. The CDR3 nucleotides read TGTGCCAGCAGCGGACTCGGACAGGGGAATCAGCCCCAGCATTTT.

The rearrangement joins TRBV28 to TRBJ1-2; D is perhaps TRBD1 (6 bases). The CDR3 totals 12 residues. The germline gives CDR1 MDHEN, CDR2 SYDVKM. The V end was cut by 6 bases, the J end by 3 bases, with 8 bases between. The CDR3 spells CASRPGDYGYTF. CDR3 sequence (DNA): TGTGCCAGCAGACCAGGGGACTATGGCTACACCTTC.

The chain has TRBV6-5 and TRBJ2-2, with TRBD2 matching over 11 bases. Losses at the gene ends were 2 bases for V and 1 base for J; bases not matched to a gene: 0. Germline loops: CDR1 MNHEY, CDR2 SVGAGI. This CDR3 has 16 amino acids. CDR3 in DNA: TGTGCCAGCAGTTACGGGACTAGCGGGAACACCGGGGAGCTGTTTTTT. This codes for CASSYGTSGNTGELFF.

V and J are TRBV5-1 and TRBJ2-1; D perhaps matches TRBD2 (6 bases). Per germline, CDR1 SGHRS and CDR2 YFSETQ. V lost 0 bases, J lost 0 bases, and 10 bases lay in between. This CDR3 region has 16 residues. CDR3 coding DNA: TGCGCCAGCAGCTTGGCGCGGGACCGCTCCTACAATGAGCAGTTCTTC. Its translation is CASSLARDRSYNEQFF. Together with reference TRBV5-1 and TRBJ2-1, the CDR3 gives the full variable domain: KAGVTQTPRYLIKTRGQQVTLSCSPISGHRSVSWYQQTPGQGLQFLFEYFSETQRNKGNFPGRFSGRQFSNSRSEMNVSTLELGDSALYLCASSLARDRSYNEQFFGPGTRLTVL.

V gene TRBV19 combines with J gene TRBJ1-5, with D hard to call. V was shortened by 7 bases and J by 7 bases, with 11 bases between the two germline ends. CDR1 and CDR2 (germline): LNHDA, SQIVND (reference sequence). The CDR3 consists of 12 residues. The CDR3: CASKSSGQPQHF. The CDR3 region has the DNA TGTGCCAGTAAGAGTAGCGGCCAGCCCCAGCATTTT.

This clone was recorded only once. The V and J genes are TRBV29-1 and TRBJ2-1; 7 bases are a match to TRBD1. CDR1 is SQVTM and CDR2 is ANQGSEA in the germline V gene. The trim removed 4 bases at V and 4 bases at J, leaving 7 bases unmatched. The CDR3 sequence is 14 residues long. DNA for the CDR3: TGCAGCGTTGTGGACAGGACGGTTTACAATGAGCAGTTCTTC. Amino acids: CSVVDRTVYNEQFF.

The count of this clone is one. The chain couples TRBV9 to TRBJ2-3; maybe TRBD1 (5 bases). The CDR3 sequence is 15 residues long. The ends were cut back, 0 bases at V and 2 bases at J, with 10 bases in the middle. Germline V gene lookup returns CDR1 SGDLS and CDR2 YYNGEE. The CDR3: CASSVGTTSTDTQYF. CDR3 bases: TGTGCCAGCAGCGTAGGGACAACCTCCACAGATACGCAGTATTTT.

The gene calls are TRBV5-6 and TRBJ1-4; D remains ambiguous. CDR1 is SGHDT, CDR2 YYEEEE, per germline. The V end lost 3 bases, the J end lost 7 bases, and 7 bases lay between the germline ends. The CDR3 length is 12 residues. CDR3 residues: CASSSSGEKLFF. CDR3 bases: TGTGCCAGCAGCTCCTCGGGTGAAAAACTGTTTTTT.